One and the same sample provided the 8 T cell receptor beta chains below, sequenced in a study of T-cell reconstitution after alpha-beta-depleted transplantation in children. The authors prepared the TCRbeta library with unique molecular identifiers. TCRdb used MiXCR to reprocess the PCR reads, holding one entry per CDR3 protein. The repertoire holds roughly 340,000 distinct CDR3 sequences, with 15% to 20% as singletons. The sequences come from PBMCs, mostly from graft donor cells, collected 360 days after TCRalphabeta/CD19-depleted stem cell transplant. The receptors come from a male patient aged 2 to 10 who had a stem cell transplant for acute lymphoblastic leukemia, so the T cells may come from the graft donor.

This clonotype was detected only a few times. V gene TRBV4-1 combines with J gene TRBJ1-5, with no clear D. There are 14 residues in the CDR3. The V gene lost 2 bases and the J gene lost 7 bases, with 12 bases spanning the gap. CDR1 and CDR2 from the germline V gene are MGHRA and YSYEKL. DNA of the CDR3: TGCGCCAGCAGCCAAATGTCGCAGGAGCAGCCCCAGCATTTT. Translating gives CASSQMSQEQPQHF.

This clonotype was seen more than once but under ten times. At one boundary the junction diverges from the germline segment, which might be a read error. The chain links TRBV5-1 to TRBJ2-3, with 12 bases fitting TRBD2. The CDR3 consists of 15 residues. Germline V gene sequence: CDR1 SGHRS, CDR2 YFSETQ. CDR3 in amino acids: CASSLEGLAGDTQYF. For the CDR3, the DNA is TGTGCCAGCAGTTTAGAGGGACTAGCGGGAGATACGCAGTATTTT.

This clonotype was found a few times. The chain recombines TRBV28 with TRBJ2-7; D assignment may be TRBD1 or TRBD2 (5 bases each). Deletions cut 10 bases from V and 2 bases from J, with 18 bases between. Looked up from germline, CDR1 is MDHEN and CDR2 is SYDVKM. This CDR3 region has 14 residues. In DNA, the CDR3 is TGTGCCACCACTCGGGACCAGCCCACCTACGAGCAGTACTTC. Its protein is CATTRDQPTYEQYF.

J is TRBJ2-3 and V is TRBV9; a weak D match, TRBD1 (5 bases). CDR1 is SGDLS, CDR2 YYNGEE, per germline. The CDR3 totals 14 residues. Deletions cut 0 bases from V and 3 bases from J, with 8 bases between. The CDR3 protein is CASSVEGATDTQYF. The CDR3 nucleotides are TGTGCCAGCAGCGTAGAAGGGGCAACAGATACGCAGTATTTT. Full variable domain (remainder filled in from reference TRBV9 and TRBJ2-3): DSGVTQTPKHLITATGQRVTLRCSPRSGDLSVYWYQQSLDQGLQFLIQYYNGEERAKGNILERFSAQQFPDLHSELNLSSLELGDSALYFCASSVEGATDTQYFGPGTRLTVL.

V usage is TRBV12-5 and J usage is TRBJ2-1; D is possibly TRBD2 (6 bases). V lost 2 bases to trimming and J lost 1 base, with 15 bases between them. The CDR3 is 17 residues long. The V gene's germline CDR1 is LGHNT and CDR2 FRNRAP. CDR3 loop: CASGLYPGTQSYNEQFF. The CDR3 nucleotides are TGTGCTAGTGGTTTGTACCCCGGGACTCAGTCCTACAATGAGCAGTTCTTC.

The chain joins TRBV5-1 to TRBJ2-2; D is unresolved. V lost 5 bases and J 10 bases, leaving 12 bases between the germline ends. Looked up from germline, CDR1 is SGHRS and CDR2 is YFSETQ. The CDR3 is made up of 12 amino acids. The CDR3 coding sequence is TGCGCCAGCAGATCAACGATCGAGGAGCTGTTTTTT. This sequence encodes CASRSTIEELFF.

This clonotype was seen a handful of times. CDR3 loop: CASSLDGGEQFF. CDR3 nucleotides: TGCGCCAGCAGCTTGGACGGAGGTGAGCAGTTCTTC. The chain links TRBV5-1 to TRBJ2-1; D may be TRBD2 (5 bases). With 0 bases removed from V and 9 bases from J, the gap between germline ends came to 7 bases. CDR1 is SGHRS, CDR2 YFSETQ, per germline. This CDR3 spans 12 amino acids.

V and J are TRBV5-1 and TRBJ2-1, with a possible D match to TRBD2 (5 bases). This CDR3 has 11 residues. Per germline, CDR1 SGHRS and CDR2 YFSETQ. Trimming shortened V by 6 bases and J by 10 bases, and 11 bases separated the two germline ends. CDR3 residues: CASTGLAEQFF. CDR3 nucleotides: TGCGCCAGCACCGGCCTAGCCGAGCAGTTCTTC.